This T cell receptor beta chain was obtained from a study of CD8+CD57+ T cells in acquired aplastic anemia. General study findings and limits: Patients showed no significant difference from controls in CD8+ Simpson's diversity.

Previously, flow cytometry had revealed CD8+CD57+ cell expansion in the patients chosen for sequencing. The CDR3 loop spans 13 amino acids. Germline-derived CDR1 and CDR2 are SNHLY and FYNNEI. The germline V and J ends were trimmed by 2 bases and 10 bases, with 9 bases remaining between them. To note about this clonotype: The antigen remains undetermined.

For CDR3 and TCR beta VDJ profiling, genomic DNA was the template used. Via MiXCR, TCRdb re-called the reads, giving one row per CDR3 protein. The table shows about 150,000 distinct CDR3 sequences, with about 50% occurring only once. This chain uses TRBV2 with TRBJ1-6; D remains ambiguous. The source is a human donor with aplastic anemia. The sample taken for sequencing was sorted CD4+, CD8+, or CD8+CD57+ T cells (not recorded which) from PBMCs. CDR3 residues: CASSEQQGSPLHF. The CDR3 bases are TGTGCCAGCAGTGAACAACAAGGGTCACCCCTCCACTTT.